This T cell receptor (beta chain) was retrieved from a study of blood T cells in healthy people across ages. The study's findings and limits: Age showed a roughly linear inverse relationship with TCR beta diversity per million T cells.

This clonotype was recorded a few times. Its specificity is unknown. Primers used in a second PCR of roughly 6 to 11 cycles were a sample-barcoded 5' primer and a J-beta primer mix. TCRdb independently ran MiXCR on the 5' RACE reads; one entry per CDR3 protein. The sample includes 600,000 to 850,000 distinct CDR3 sequences, approximately 43% seen only once; the top ten take approximately 22%. The CDR3 runs to 13 residues. Trimming took 7 bases from V and 1 from J, leaving 11 bases between them. CDR1 and CDR2 (germline): DFQATT, SNEGSKA (reference sequence). The sequence derives from a woman aged 60 to 75 in good health. V is TRBV20-1 and J is TRBJ1-5, with a tentative D call TRBD1 (5 bases). The sequencing input was blood. The chain's CDR3 is CSVRGGSNQPQHF. CDR3 in DNA: TGCAGTGTTAGGGGCGGAAGCAATCAGCCCCAGCATTTT.